The 20 T cell receptor beta chains in this list originate from one sample, sequenced in a study of CD4 and CD8 cells across lung adenocarcinoma regions. TCRdb recomputed calls from the PCR reads with MiXCR, one row per CDR3 protein. The table lists around 20,000 distinct CDR3 sequences, around 46% of them singletons, with roughly 34% in the top ten. Sequenced input: CD8+ T cells from the margin of a lung tumor. These TCRs come from a male donor with lung adenocarcinoma. The CD4 and CD8 labels of this study may be unreliable.

This CDR3 is CASSPTTSGWGETQYF. CDR3 DNA: TGTGCCAGCAGCCCCACGACTAGCGGGTGGGGAGAGACCCAGTACTTC. This chain connects TRBV7-2 to TRBJ2-1; 10 nucleotides line up with TRBD2. The DNA matches TRBJ2-5 better at its end, which makes the J call doubtful. The CDR3 sequence is 16 residues long. Germline V gene lookup returns CDR1 SGHTA and CDR2 FQGNSA.

This rearrangement joins TRBV7-9 to TRBJ2-7; no definite D call. CDR1 and CDR2 from the germline V gene are SEHNR and FQNEAQ (reference sequence). Trimming shortened V by 5 bases and J by 3 bases, and 5 bases separated the two germline ends. CDR3 length: 11 residues. The CDR3 region is CASSPLYEQYF. DNA of the CDR3: TGTGCCAGCAGCCCCCTCTACGAGCAGTACTTC.

By proportion, this clonotype is medium-sized. The V gene is TRBV6-5, the J gene TRBJ2-6; no firm D call. CDR3 length equals 15 residues. Germline V gene lookup returns CDR1 MNHEY and CDR2 SVGAGI. The V end was cut by 1 base, the J end by 0 bases, with 4 bases between. CDR3 sequence reads: CASSYYGSGANVLTF. The CDR3 DNA reads as TGTGCCAGCAGTTACTACGGCTCTGGGGCCAACGTCCTGACTTTC.

This chain links TRBV6-2 or TRBV6-3 with TRBJ2-3; D call uncertain. The last part of the DNA fits TRBJ2-7 better; the J call may be wrong. CDR3 size: 12 residues. Germline V gene data show CDR1 as MNHEY and CDR2 as SVGEGT. The CDR3 here is CASNQHSREQYF. The CDR3 DNA sequence: TGTGCCAGCAATCAGCATTCTCGGGAGCAGTACTTC.

With regard to this clonotype: Compared with germline, one end of the junction differs, possibly owing to a read error. The rearrangement joins TRBV10-3 to TRBJ2-3, with 7 positions matching TRBD1. CDR3 length: 15 amino acids. CDR1 and CDR2 from the germline V gene are ENHRY and SYGVKD. CDR3 in amino acids: CALGGRPDGTETLYF. The CDR3 DNA sequence: TGTGCCCTGGGCGGACGGCCGGATGGGACAGAGACGCTGTATTTT.

This clonotype was seen more than once but under ten times. This could be a read error, since a much larger clone is one nucleotide away. V usage is TRBV7-2 and J usage is TRBJ1-2; D perhaps matches TRBD1 (6 bases). The V and J ends lost 1 base and 4 bases respectively, with 13 bases between them. The germline V gene encodes CDR1 SGHTA and CDR2 FQGNSA. The CDR3 runs 15 residues. CDR3 amino acids: CASSLVGGEGYGYTF. CDR3 nucleotides: TGTGCCAGCAGCTTAGTAGGGGGGGAGGGCTATGGCTACACCTTC.

By sample share, this clonotype is medium-sized. The chain uses TRBV6-9 and TRBJ2-1; 7 bases map to TRBD2. The assigned J gene may be wrong: the sequence end matches TRBJ2-7 better. The CDR3 runs 18 residues. Germline-derived CDR1 and CDR2 are MNHGY and SVAAGI. CDR3: CASSYRTTRAGIAYEQYF. DNA of the CDR3: TGTGCCAGCAGTTATCGGACAACGAGAGCGGGAATCGCCTACGAGCAGTACTTC.

This rearrangement joins TRBV6-1 to TRBJ2-3; D gene uncertain. This CDR3 has 14 residues. Germline values: CDR1 MNHNS, CDR2 SASEGT. V was cut by 5 bases and J by 2 bases, with 11 bases left in between. In nucleotides, the CDR3 is TGTGCCAGCAGTCAGAACAGTCCCACAGATACGCAGTATTTT. As protein: CASSQNSPTDTQYF.

This clonotype was seen a handful of times. J is TRBJ2-1 and V is TRBV27; D may be TRBD1 (6 bases). The J call is uncertain, as TRBJ2-5 better fits the DNA end. Germline CDR1 reads MNHEY; CDR2 reads SMNVEV (reference sequence). There are 13 residues in the CDR3. Written as DNA, the CDR3 is TGTGCCAGCAACCCCAGGGGTGGGGAGACCCAGTACTTC. Translation gives CASNPRGGETQYF.

This clonotype was seen more than once but under ten times. The chain uses TRBV11-1 and TRBJ2-1, with TRBD1 identical over 10 bases. The J call may be wrong; the DNA end is better matched by TRBJ2-5. CDR3 size: 14 residues. CDR1 is SGHAT, CDR2 FQDESV, per germline (reference sequence). In DNA form, the CDR3 reads TGTGCCAGCAGCTCCGGGACAGGGGATAAGACCCAGTACTTC. Residues: CASSSGTGDKTQYF.

V gene TRBV27 combines with J gene TRBJ2-6; 8 nucleotides match TRBD1. The length of the CDR3 is 20 residues. Looked up from germline, CDR1 is MNHEY and CDR2 is SMNVEV (reference sequence). V shed 3 bases, J shed 0 bases, and the junction held 13 bases outside the gene matches. CDR3 amino acids: CASSFLGVGQGGSGANVLTF. Here the CDR3 DNA reads TGTGCCAGCAGTTTTCTAGGGGTTGGACAGGGCGGCTCTGGGGCCAACGTCCTGACTTTC.

This clonotype came up a few times. One end of the junction varies from germline; a read error may be responsible. The V call is TRBV15, the J call TRBJ2-5; no firm D call. Germline-derived CDR1 and CDR2 are LNHNV and YYDKDF (reference sequence). The CDR3 extends over 9 amino acids. In DNA form, the CDR3 reads TGTGCCCAGATAATTAAAAAAAAATTT. This translates into CAQIIKKKF. Full variable domain (rest looked up from reference TRBV15 and TRBJ2-5): DAMVIQNPRYQVTQFGKPVTLSCSQTLNHNVMYWYQQKSSQAPKLLFHYYDKDFNNEADTPDNFQSRRPNTSFCFLDIRSPGLGDTAMYLCAQIIKKKFGPGTRLLVL.

The chain joins TRBV6-1 to TRBJ2-5; tentatively, D is TRBD2 (6 bases). This CDR3 comprises 16 residues. V lost 8 bases and J 2 bases, leaving 21 bases between the germline ends. Germline CDR1 and CDR2: MNHNS and SASEGT. For the CDR3, the DNA is TGTGCCAGCTCGGACCTCGGGAGCGCAGCTCAAGAGACCCAGTACTTC. Its translation is CASSDLGSAAQETQYF.

The chain couples TRBV6-5 to TRBJ2-3; D is perhaps TRBD2 (6 bases). The CDR3 sequence is 15 residues long. V was pared by 3 bases and J by 0 bases, with 10 bases between. Per germline, CDR1 MNHEY and CDR2 SVGAGI. In nucleotides, the CDR3 is TGTGCCAGCAGTTATTTGGGGGGTAGCACAGATACGCAGTATTTT. Its translation is CASSYLGGSTDTQYF.

This clonotype showed up just once. This rearrangement joins TRBV10-1 to TRBJ2-1, with a tentative D call TRBD1 (6 bases). Germline CDR1 is WNHNN and CDR2 is SYGVQD (reference sequence). CDR3 length: 15 residues. Trimming left V 0 bases short and J 1 base short, with 7 bases between. CDR3 protein: CASSESRGSYNEQFF. CDR3 coding DNA: TGCGCCAGCAGTGAGTCTAGGGGGTCCTACAATGAGCAGTTCTTC.

Relative to its sample, this clonotype is medium-sized (0.01 to 0.1%). This sequence joins TRBV6-5 and TRBJ1-2, with D hard to call. Looked up from germline, CDR1 is MNHEY and CDR2 is SVGAGI. Trimming shortened V by 0 bases and J by 1 base, and 6 bases separated the two germline ends. This CDR3 spans 14 amino acids. Here the CDR3 reads CASSYSPNNYGYTF. The CDR3 nucleotides read TGTGCCAGCAGTTACTCGCCAAATAACTATGGCTACACCTTC.

V usage is TRBV10-3 and J usage is TRBJ2-5, with TRBD2 matching over 8 bases. The CDR3 is 14 amino acids. Germline CDR1 and CDR2: ENHRY and SYGVKD. The CDR3 DNA is TGTGCGGGGAGCGGGGGCGGAGACCGAGAGACCCAGTACTTC. Its translation: CAGSGGGDRETQYF.

CDR3 sequence: CASSRDRSYGYTF. CDR3 in DNA: TGTGCCAGCAGCCGGGACCGCTCCTATGGCTACACCTTC. The rearrangement joins TRBV6-1 to TRBJ1-2, with D tentatively TRBD1 (5 bases). The CDR3 loop spans 13 amino acids. Trimming left V 6 bases short and J 4 bases short, with 12 bases between. The V gene's germline CDR1 is MNHNS and CDR2 SASEGT.

In its sample, this clonotype is medium-sized. The chain employs TRBV6-1 and TRBJ2-3; possibly TRBD1 for D (5 bases). The end of the DNA aligns better with TRBJ2-7, so the J call may be wrong. Germline loops: CDR1 MNHNS, CDR2 SASEGT. The CDR3 has 12 residues. This CDR3 reads CASSGQSYEQYF. DNA for the CDR3: TGTGCCAGCAGTGGACAGTCCTACGAGCAGTACTTC.

This clonotype is medium-sized. The V and J genes are TRBV27 and TRBJ2-6; 7 positions agree with TRBD1. With 5 bases clipped from V and 3 bases from J, the junction kept 7 bases outside the gene matches. The CDR3 has 16 residues. In germline, CDR1 is MNHEY, CDR2 SMNVEV (reference sequence). The CDR3 DNA reads as TGTGCCAGCAGTATCTTTCGGACAGGTGGGGCCAACGTCCTGACTTTC. Amino acids: CASSIFRTGGANVLTF.